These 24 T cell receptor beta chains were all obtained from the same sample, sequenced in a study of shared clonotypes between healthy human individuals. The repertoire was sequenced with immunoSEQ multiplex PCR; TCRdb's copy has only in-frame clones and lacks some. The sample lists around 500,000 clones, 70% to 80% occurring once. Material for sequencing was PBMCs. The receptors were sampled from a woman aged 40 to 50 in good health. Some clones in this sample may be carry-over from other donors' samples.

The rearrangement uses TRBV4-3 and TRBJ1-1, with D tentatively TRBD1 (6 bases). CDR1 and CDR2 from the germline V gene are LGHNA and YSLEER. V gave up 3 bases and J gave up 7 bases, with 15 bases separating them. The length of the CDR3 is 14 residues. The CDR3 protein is CASSQRGVGGEAFF. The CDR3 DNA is TGCGCCAGCAGCCAGAGGGGGGTTGGGGGTGAAGCTTTCTTT.

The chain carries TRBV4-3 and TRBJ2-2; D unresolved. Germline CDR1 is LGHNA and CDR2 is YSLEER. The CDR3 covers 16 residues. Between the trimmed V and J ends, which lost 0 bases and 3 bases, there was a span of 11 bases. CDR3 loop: CASSQEAQFDTGELFF. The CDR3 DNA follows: TGCGCCAGCAGCCAAGAAGCCCAGTTTGACACCGGGGAGCTGTTTTTT.

The CDR3 loop is CASSPGQGRSNEKLFF. In DNA, the CDR3 is TGTGCCAGCAGTCCGGGACAGGGGAGATCGAATGAAAAACTGTTTTTT. The chain employs TRBV28 and TRBJ1-4, with 10 bases that match TRBD1. Unmatched junction bases numbered 8, after V lost 5 bases and J lost 5 bases. CDR1 is MDHEN, CDR2 SYDVKM, per germline. This CDR3 contains 16 residues.

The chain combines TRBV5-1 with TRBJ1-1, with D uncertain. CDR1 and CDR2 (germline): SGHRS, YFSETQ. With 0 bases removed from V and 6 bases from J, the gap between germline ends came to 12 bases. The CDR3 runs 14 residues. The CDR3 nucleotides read TGCGCCAGCAGCTTGGCCCACGATGCCGCTGAAGCTTTCTTT. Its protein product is CASSLAHDAAEAFF.

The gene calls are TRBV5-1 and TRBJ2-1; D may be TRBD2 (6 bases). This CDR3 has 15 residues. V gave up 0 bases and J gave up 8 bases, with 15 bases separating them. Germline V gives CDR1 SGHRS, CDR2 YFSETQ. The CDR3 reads CASSLASGDGDEQFF. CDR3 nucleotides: TGCGCCAGCAGCTTGGCCTCGGGAGATGGGGATGAGCAGTTCTTC.

The CDR3 DNA follows: TGCGCCAGCAGCCAGCTGACGAACTCGGAACACCAAAGAAACACCGGGGAGCTGTTTTTT. Protein product: CASSQLTNSEHQRNTGELFF. The V call is TRBV4-3, the J call TRBJ2-2; D is undetermined. The CDR3 is made up of 20 amino acids. Germline-derived CDR1 and CDR2 are LGHNA and YSLEER. V shed 3 bases and J shed 2 bases, with 25 bases lying between them.

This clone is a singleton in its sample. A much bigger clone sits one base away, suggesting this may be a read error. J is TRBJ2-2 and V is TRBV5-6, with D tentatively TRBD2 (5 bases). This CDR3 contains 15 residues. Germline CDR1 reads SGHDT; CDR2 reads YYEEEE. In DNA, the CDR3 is TGTGCCAGCAGCTTGGGGTACACGGGCACCGGGGAGCCGTTTTTT. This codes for CASSLGYTGTGEPFF.

CDR3 bases: TGTGCCAGCAGCTTTCAACTAGCGGGAGGGCCCTCAGCAGAAGGCGAGCAGTACTTC. Amino acid sequence: CASSFQLAGGPSAEGEQYF. This chain connects TRBV5-8 to TRBJ2-7, with 13 bases identical to TRBD2. Germline assignment: CDR1 SGHTS and CDR2 YDEGEE. J gave up 6 bases and V 2 bases, and 17 bases lay outside the gene matches. The CDR3 contains 19 residues.

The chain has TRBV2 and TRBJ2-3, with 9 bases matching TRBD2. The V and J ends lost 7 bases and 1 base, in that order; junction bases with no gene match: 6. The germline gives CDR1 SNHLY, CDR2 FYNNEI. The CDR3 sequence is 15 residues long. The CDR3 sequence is CASKGGRVGTDTQYF. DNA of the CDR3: TGTGCCAGCAAGGGCGGGAGGGTTGGCACAGATACGCAGTATTTT. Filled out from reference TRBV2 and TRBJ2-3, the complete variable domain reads EPEVTQTPSHQVTQMGQEVILRCVPISNHLYFYWYRQILGQKVEFLVSFYNNEISEKSEIFDDQFSVERPDGSNFTLKIRSTKLEDSAMYFCASKGGRVGTDTQYFGPGTRLTVL.

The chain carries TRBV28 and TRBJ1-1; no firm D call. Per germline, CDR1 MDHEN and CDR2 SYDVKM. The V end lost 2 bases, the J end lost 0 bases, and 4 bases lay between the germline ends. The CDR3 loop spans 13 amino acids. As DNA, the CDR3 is TGTGCCAGCAGTTTACTAGTGAACACTGAAGCTTTCTTT. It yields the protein CASSLLVNTEAFF. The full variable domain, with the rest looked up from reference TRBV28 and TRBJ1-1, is DVKVTQSSRYLVKRTGEKVFLECVQDMDHENMFWYRQDPGLGLRLIYFSYDVKMKEKGDIPEGYSVSREKKERFSLILESASTNQTSMYLCASSLLVNTEAFFGQGTRLTVV.

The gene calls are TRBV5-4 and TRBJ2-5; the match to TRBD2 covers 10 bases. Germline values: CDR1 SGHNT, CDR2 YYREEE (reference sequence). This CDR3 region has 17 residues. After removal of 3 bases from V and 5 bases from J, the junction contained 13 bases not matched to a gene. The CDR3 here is CASSYRRSGRAAETQYF. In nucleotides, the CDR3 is TGTGCCAGCAGCTACCGGCGGAGCGGGAGGGCCGCGGAGACCCAGTACTTC.

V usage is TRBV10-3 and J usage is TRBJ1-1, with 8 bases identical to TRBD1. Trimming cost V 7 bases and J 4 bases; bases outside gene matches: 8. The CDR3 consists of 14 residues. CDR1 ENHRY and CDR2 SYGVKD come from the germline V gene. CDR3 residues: CAITQGAVGTEAFF. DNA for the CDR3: TGTGCCATCACGCAGGGGGCGGTGGGCACTGAAGCTTTCTTT.

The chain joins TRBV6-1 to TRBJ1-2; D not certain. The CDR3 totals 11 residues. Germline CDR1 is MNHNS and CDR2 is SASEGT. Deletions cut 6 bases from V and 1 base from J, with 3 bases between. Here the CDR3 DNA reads TGTGCCAGCAGACTTAACTATGGCTACACCTTC. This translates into CASRLNYGYTF.

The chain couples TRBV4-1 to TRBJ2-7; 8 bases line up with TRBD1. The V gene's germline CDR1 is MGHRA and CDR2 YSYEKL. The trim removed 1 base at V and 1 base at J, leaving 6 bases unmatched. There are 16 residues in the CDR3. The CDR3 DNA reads TGCGCCAGCAGCCAAGCCGGACAGGGCCTATCCTACGAGCAGTACTTC. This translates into CASSQAGQGLSYEQYF.

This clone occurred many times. The CDR3 bases are TGTGCCAGCAGCTTTTGGAAAGACACAGATACGCAGTATTTT. Translation: CASSFWKDTDTQYF. The chain recombines TRBV7-8 with TRBJ2-3; D is ambiguous. CDR1 SGHVS and CDR2 FQNEAQ come from the germline V gene. CDR3 length: 14 amino acids. V dropped 3 bases and J dropped 2 bases, with 9 bases sitting between them.

The CDR3 protein is CASSLYAPRDEQFF. The CDR3 nucleotides read TGCGCCAGCAGCTTGTATGCCCCTAGAGATGAGCAGTTCTTC. This rearrangement joins TRBV5-1 to TRBJ2-1, with unresolved D. Trimming pared 1 base from V and 8 bases from J, leaving 13 bases between. From germline, CDR1 is SGHRS and CDR2 YFSETQ. This CDR3 contains 14 residues. Complete variable domain (other parts from reference TRBV5-1 and TRBJ2-1): KAGVTQTPRYLIKTRGQQVTLSCSPISGHRSVSWYQQTPGQGLQFLFEYFSETQRNKGNFPGRFSGRQFSNSRSEMNVSTLELGDSALYLCASSLYAPRDEQFFGPGTRLTVL.

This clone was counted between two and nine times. The CDR3 DNA is TGTGCCAGCAGTTTGCCGCAGGGGGCGATTTCTGAAAAACTGTTTTTT. The encoded protein is CASSLPQGAISEKLFF. The chain joins TRBV28 to TRBJ1-4; the match to TRBD1 covers 8 bases. Germline V CDR1 and CDR2: MDHEN, SYDVKM. The length of the CDR3 is 16 residues. J lost 7 bases, V lost 3 bases, and 10 bases had no gene match.

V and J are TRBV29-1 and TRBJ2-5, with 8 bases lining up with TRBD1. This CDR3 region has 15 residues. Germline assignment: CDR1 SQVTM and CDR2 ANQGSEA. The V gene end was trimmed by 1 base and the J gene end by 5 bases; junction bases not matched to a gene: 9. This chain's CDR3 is CSVEVWQGATETQYF. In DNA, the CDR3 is TGCAGCGTTGAAGTTTGGCAGGGGGCGACGGAGACCCAGTACTTC.

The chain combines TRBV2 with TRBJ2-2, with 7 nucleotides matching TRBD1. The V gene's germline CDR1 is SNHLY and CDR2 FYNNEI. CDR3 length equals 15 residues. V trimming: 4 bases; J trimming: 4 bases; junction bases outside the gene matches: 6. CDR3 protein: CASSGRDSRTGELFF. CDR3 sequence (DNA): TGTGCCAGCAGTGGACGGGACAGTCGCACCGGGGAGCTGTTTTTT. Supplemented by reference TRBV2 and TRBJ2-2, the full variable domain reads EPEVTQTPSHQVTQMGQEVILRCVPISNHLYFYWYRQILGQKVEFLVSFYNNEISEKSEIFDDQFSVERPDGSNFTLKIRSTKLEDSAMYFCASSGRDSRTGELFFGEGSRLTVL.

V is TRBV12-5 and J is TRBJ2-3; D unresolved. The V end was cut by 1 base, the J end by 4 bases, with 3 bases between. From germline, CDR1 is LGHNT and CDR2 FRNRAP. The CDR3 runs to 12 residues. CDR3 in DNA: TGTGCTAGTGGTTTGGACCCAGATACGCAGTATTTT. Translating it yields CASGLDPDTQYF. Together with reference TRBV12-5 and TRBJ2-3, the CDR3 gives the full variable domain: DARVTQTPRHKVTEMGQEVTMRCQPILGHNTVFWYRQTMMQGLELLAYFRNRAPLDDSGMPKDRFSAEMPDATLATLKIQPSEPRDSAVYFCASGLDPDTQYFGPGTRLTVL.

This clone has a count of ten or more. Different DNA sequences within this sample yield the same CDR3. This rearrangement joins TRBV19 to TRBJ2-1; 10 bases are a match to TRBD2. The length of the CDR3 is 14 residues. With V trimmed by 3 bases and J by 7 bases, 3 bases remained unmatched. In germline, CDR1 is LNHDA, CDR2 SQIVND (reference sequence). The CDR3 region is CASSILAGENEQFF. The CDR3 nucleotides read TGTGCCAGTAGTATTCTAGCGGGAGAGAATGAGCAGTTCTTC.

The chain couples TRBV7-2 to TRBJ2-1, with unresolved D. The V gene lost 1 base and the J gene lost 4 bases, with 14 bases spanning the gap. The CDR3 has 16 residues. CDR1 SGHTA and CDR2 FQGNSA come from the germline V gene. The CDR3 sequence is CASSLESLRRYNEQFF. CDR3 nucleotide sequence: TGTGCCAGCAGCTTAGAATCCCTGAGAAGATACAATGAGCAGTTCTTC.

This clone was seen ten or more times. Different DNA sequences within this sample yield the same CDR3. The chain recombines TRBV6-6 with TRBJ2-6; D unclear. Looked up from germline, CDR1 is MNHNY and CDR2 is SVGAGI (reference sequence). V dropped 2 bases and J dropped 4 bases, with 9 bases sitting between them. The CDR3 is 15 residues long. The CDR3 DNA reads TGTGCCAGCAGTTACACAAGTGCCGGGGCCAACGTCCTGACTTTC. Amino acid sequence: CASSYTSAGANVLTF.

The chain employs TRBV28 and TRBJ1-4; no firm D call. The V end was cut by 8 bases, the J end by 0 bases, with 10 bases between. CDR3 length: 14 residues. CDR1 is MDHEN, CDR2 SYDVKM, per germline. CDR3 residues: CASAPYATNEKLFF. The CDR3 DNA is TGTGCCAGCGCGCCATATGCAACTAATGAAAAACTGTTTTTT.